The present T cell receptor beta chain was sequenced within a study of T-cell reconstitution after alpha-beta-depleted transplantation in children. For TCRbeta, the library was prepared with unique molecular identifiers. TCRdb reanalysed the PCR reads using MiXCR and keeps one entry per CDR3 protein. The sample has some 200,000 distinct CDR3 sequences, about 9.2% seen once. The CDR3 runs 15 residues. CDR1 and CDR2 (germline): DFQATT, SNEGSKA (reference sequence). V shed 1 base and J shed 0 bases, with 10 bases lying between them. J is TRBJ2-1 and V is TRBV20-1, with D possibly being TRBD2 (6 bases). This specimen consisted of PBMCs from the stem cell graft donor, obtained from the stem cell graft. This clonotype was obtained from a human donor who donated a stem cell graft to a child with acute lymphoblastic leukemia. The CDR3 nucleotides are TGCAGTGCTAGAGCCGAGACTAGCTCCTACAATGAGCAGTTCTTC. Encoded protein: CSARAETSSYNEQFF.